This T cell receptor beta chain was captured in a study of T-cell memory formation after mild COVID-19. TCRdb passed the 5' RACE reads through MiXCR, listing each CDR3 protein once. The table records fewer than 550,000 distinct CDR3 sequences, 15% to 25% of them present only once. Sequenced: PBMCs or a T cell subset sorted from them (not recorded which). This TCR was sampled from an adult woman who had mild COVID-19 (a few samples of this study predate the infection). Cell type and time point are not known.

The CDR3 DNA reads as TGTGCCAGCAGTTACCCTAGCGGGAGCTCCTACAATGAGCAGTTCTTC. Protein: CASSYPSGSSYNEQFF. This chain joins TRBV12-3 or TRBV12-4 and TRBJ2-1; 10 positions agree with TRBD2. The CDR3 covers 16 residues. Trimming at V came to 4 bases and at J to 0 bases, leaving 3 bases not matched to a gene.